These 30 T cell receptor beta chains were all obtained from the same sample, sequenced in a study of blood T cell repertoires in COVID-19. TCRdb's table, derived via immunoSEQ multiplex PCR, lists solely in-frame clones and lacks some. The sample carries 70,000 or so clones, more than 80% recorded once. Sequenced input: peripheral blood. The receptor source for this set is a woman older than 75 with active or convalescent COVID-19.

The chain couples TRBV5-4 to TRBJ2-3; maybe TRBD2 (6 bases). The CDR3 runs to 18 residues. Germline loops: CDR1 SGHNT, CDR2 YYREEE (reference sequence). The germline V and J ends were trimmed by 5 bases and 2 bases, with 24 bases remaining between them. CDR3 residues: CASSLERRGPGHTDTQYF. The CDR3 nucleotides read TGTGCCAGCAGTCTGGAACGGCGGGGCCCTGGACACACAGATACGCAGTATTTT.

The chain is built from TRBV6-1 and TRBJ1-2; 10 nucleotides line up with TRBD1. CDR1 and CDR2 from the germline V gene are MNHNS and SASEGT. J was trimmed by 7 bases and V by 2 bases; bases with no gene match: 7. This CDR3 has 15 amino acids. CDR3 sequence (DNA): TGTGCCAGCAGTGAAAGCCCCGGGACAGGGGCTGGCTACACCTTC. Its translation: CASSESPGTGAGYTF.

The rearrangement links TRBV7-2 to TRBJ1-1; D ambiguous. V lost 5 bases and J lost 0, with 7 bases in between. CDR1 is SGHTA, CDR2 FQGNSA, per germline. There are 13 residues in the CDR3. CDR3 residues: CASSPAVNTEAFF. CDR3 bases: TGTGCCAGCAGCCCCGCGGTGAACACTGAAGCTTTCTTT.

The chain employs TRBV5-1 and TRBJ1-4; 8 bases map to TRBD1. The CDR3 extends over 14 amino acids. Germline-derived CDR1 and CDR2 are SGHRS and YFSETQ. With V trimmed by 4 bases and J by 5 bases, 4 bases remained unmatched. The CDR3 DNA reads as TGCGCCAGCAGCCCAAGGACAGGGAATGAAAAACTGTTTTTT. Protein product: CASSPRTGNEKLFF.

The chain uses TRBV6-2 or TRBV6-3 and TRBJ2-1, with 8 bases identical to TRBD1. CDR3 length equals 15 residues. V shed 2 bases, J shed 5 bases, and the junction held 5 bases outside the gene matches. Germline lookup yields CDR1 MNHEY and CDR2 SVGEGT. This CDR3 is CASSYTGGVHNEQFF. CDR3 DNA: TGTGCCAGCAGTTACACAGGGGGTGTCCACAATGAGCAGTTCTTC.

The chain uses TRBV14 and TRBJ1-3; D ambiguous. Germline CDR1 reads SGHDN; CDR2 reads FVKESK. The CDR3 consists of 17 residues. The ends were cut back, 3 bases at V and 4 bases at J, with 19 bases in the middle. The DNA of the CDR3 is TGTGCCAGCAGCCAGGGTTACCGCGGGAGGAGAGGAAACACCATATATTTT. It specifies CASSQGYRGRRGNTIYF.

This rearrangement joins TRBV3-1 (or the pseudogene TRBV3-2) to TRBJ1-3; 7 bases line up with TRBD1. Trimming removed 3 bases from V and 2 bases from J; junction bases left unmatched: 7. The CDR3 runs to 16 residues. CDR1 is LGHDT and CDR2 is YNNKEL in the germline V gene (reference sequence). CDR3 sequence: CASSQPTGSAGNTIYF. CDR3 nucleotide sequence: TGTGCCAGCAGCCAGCCGACAGGGTCTGCTGGAAACACCATATATTTT.

V is TRBV27 and J is TRBJ2-5; 12 nucleotides match TRBD2. Germline-derived CDR1 and CDR2 are MNHEY and SMNVEV (reference sequence). Trimming removed 0 bases from V and 2 bases from J; junction bases left unmatched: 7. This CDR3 has 18 residues. CDR3 DNA sequence: TGTGCCAGCAGTTTATCTTTCAGGCTAGCGGGGGGGCAAGAGACCCAGTACTTC. Its protein is CASSLSFRLAGGQETQYF.

The V and J genes are TRBV6-6 and TRBJ2-1, with D perhaps matching TRBD1 (5 bases). The length of the CDR3 is 15 residues. CDR1 MNHNY and CDR2 SVGAGI come from the germline V gene (reference sequence). Trimming took 7 bases from V and 6 from J, leaving 19 bases between them. CDR3 amino acids: CASTFGAVWTNEQFF. The CDR3, as DNA: TGTGCCAGCACGTTTGGGGCAGTTTGGACCAATGAGCAGTTCTTC.

The chain recombines TRBV10-1 with TRBJ1-1; 7 nucleotides align to TRBD1. Germline V gene lookup returns CDR1 WNHNN and CDR2 SYGVQD (reference sequence). V trimming: 6 bases; J trimming: 5 bases; junction bases outside the gene matches: 6. CDR3 length: 13 amino acids. CDR3 coding DNA: TGCGCCAGCAGGTTCAACAGGGGAACTGAAGCTTTCTTT. Its translation is CASRFNRGTEAFF.

The genes are TRBV28 and TRBJ1-2; maybe TRBD1 (5 bases). Per germline, CDR1 MDHEN and CDR2 SYDVKM. With 3 bases removed from V and 6 bases from J, the gap between germline ends came to 11 bases. This CDR3 comprises 13 residues. CDR3 in DNA: TGTGCCAGCAGTTTCGCTCAAGGGGATGGCTACACCTTC. The encoded protein is CASSFAQGDGYTF.

The chain combines TRBV10-2 with TRBJ2-7; possibly TRBD1 for D (5 bases). Deletions cut 6 bases from V and 4 bases from J, with 13 bases between. Germline V gene sequence: CDR1 WSHSY, CDR2 SAAADI. CDR3 size: 13 residues. DNA for the CDR3: TGCGCCAGCAGGGGGCCGGCCTCTTACGAGCAGTACTTC. It is translated as CASRGPASYEQYF.

This clone was seen once. The chain carries TRBV30 and TRBJ2-1, with TRBD2 matching 12 bases. The CDR3 runs to 16 residues. V lost 2 bases and J lost 6; bases outside the gene matches: 8. CDR1 and CDR2 from the germline V gene are GTSNPN and SVGIG (reference sequence). CDR3 amino acids: CAWSWRSTSGGNEQFF. The CDR3, as DNA: TGTGCCTGGAGTTGGAGGTCGACTAGCGGGGGCAATGAGCAGTTCTTC.

This rearrangement joins TRBV14 to TRBJ1-2, with D hard to call. With 0 bases removed from V and 4 bases from J, the gap between germline ends came to 18 bases. This CDR3 is built from 17 residues. Germline assignment: CDR1 SGHDN and CDR2 FVKESK. This CDR3 is CASSQESLRGRLYGYTF. In nucleotides, the CDR3 is TGTGCCAGCAGCCAAGAAAGTTTGAGAGGCCGACTCTATGGCTACACCTTC.

The chain is built from TRBV5-1 and TRBJ1-2; possibly TRBD1 for D (6 bases). From germline, CDR1 is SGHRS and CDR2 YFSETQ. This CDR3 region has 12 residues. V lost 1 base to trimming and J lost 8 bases, with 9 bases between them. CDR3 amino acids: CASSLTGNGYTF. In DNA, the CDR3 is TGCGCCAGCAGCTTGACAGGGAACGGCTACACCTTC.

The rearrangement uses TRBV7-2 and TRBJ1-5; the D is unclear. The V end lost 4 bases, the J end lost 8 bases, and 12 bases lay between the germline ends. The CDR3 totals 13 residues. CDR1 and CDR2 (germline): SGHTA, FQGNSA. Here the CDR3 DNA reads TGTGCCAGCAGCTCGCAAGGAGCAGAGCCCCAGCATTTT. This encodes CASSSQGAEPQHF.

The genes are TRBV7-2 and TRBJ1-2, with unresolved D. Trimming removed 4 bases at V and 4 bases at J, with 13 bases between. Germline-derived CDR1 and CDR2 are SGHTA and FQGNSA. CDR3 size: 14 residues. In DNA, the CDR3 is TGTGCCAGCAGCTCCGGGTCTCCCCTCTATGGCTACACCTTC. It encodes CASSSGSPLYGYTF.

CDR3 nucleotide sequence: TGTGCCAGCAGACCTTGGACAGGGGGCGAGGAAGGCTACACCTTC. Translating gives CASRPWTGGEEGYTF. This chain uses TRBV6-2 or TRBV6-3 with TRBJ1-2; 11 bases map to TRBD1. Trimming took 6 bases from V and 8 from J; bases not matched to a gene: 11. The CDR3 is made up of 15 amino acids. The germline gives CDR1 MNHEY, CDR2 SVGEGT.

The V call is TRBV7-3, the J call TRBJ2-1, with 9 bases that match TRBD2. The CDR3 covers 16 residues. Germline V gives CDR1 SGHTA, CDR2 FQGTGA. The V gene end was trimmed by 0 bases and the J gene end by 6 bases; junction bases not matched to a gene: 6. DNA of the CDR3: TGTGCCAGCAGCTTAACGGGCCTAGCGGGGAGCAATGAGCAGTTCTTC. This sequence encodes CASSLTGLAGSNEQFF.

The J gene is TRBJ2-7, the V gene TRBV6-6, with 11 positions matching TRBD1. V was pared by 5 bases and J by 1 base, with 4 bases of the junction left unmatched. CDR1 and CDR2 (germline): MNHNY, SVGAGI (reference sequence). The CDR3 spans 15 residues. CDR3 bases: TGTGCCAGCAGTGGCCGGGACAGGGGGTCCTACGAGCAGTACTTC. Protein: CASSGRDRGSYEQYF.

The chain links TRBV10-1 to TRBJ1-6; unclear D gene. With 8 bases removed from V and 9 bases from J, the gap between germline ends came to 11 bases. The germline gives CDR1 WNHNN, CDR2 SYGVQD (reference sequence). The CDR3 covers 12 residues. The CDR3 protein is CASPCAGSPLHF. CDR3 sequence (DNA): TGCGCCAGCCCCTGCGCTGGTTCACCCCTCCACTTT.

V and J are TRBV11-2 and TRBJ2-5; 7 bases map to TRBD2. Germline V gene lookup returns CDR1 SGHAT and CDR2 FQNNGV. The CDR3 runs to 13 residues. The J segment lost 0 bases and the V segment lost 7 bases, leaving 2 bases of the junction unmatched. The CDR3 DNA reads as TGTGCCAGCACCGCGGGGGACCAAGAGACCCAGTACTTC. Amino acid sequence: CASTAGDQETQYF.

This clone was picked up a small number of times. J is TRBJ1-1 and V is TRBV12-3 or TRBV12-4; D possibly corresponds to TRBD1 (5 bases). The CDR3 runs 13 residues. V lost 11 bases and J lost 4, with 17 bases in between. In DNA form, the CDR3 reads TGTGCCGGGTCGACAGCCCAGGGCACTGAAGCTTTCTTT. Translation: CAGSTAQGTEAFF.

This clone has more than one count but fewer than ten. The rearrangement uses TRBV3-1 (or the pseudogene TRBV3-2) and TRBJ1-2, with D possibly TRBD1 on 5 matching bases. Trimming removed 1 base at V and 6 bases at J, with 18 bases between. The CDR3 is made up of 16 amino acids. The germline gives CDR1 LGHDT, CDR2 YNNKEL (reference sequence). CDR3 region: CASSQVGTGGDNGYTF. CDR3 coding DNA: TGTGCCAGCAGCCAAGTCGGGACGGGCGGGGATAATGGCTACACCTTC.

This chain connects TRBV28 to TRBJ2-7, with TRBD1 matching 9 bases. The CDR3 length is 11 residues. Germline values: CDR1 MDHEN, CDR2 SYDVKM. After removal of 10 bases from V and 7 bases from J, the junction contained 5 bases not matched to a gene. The CDR3 here is CAIHRGREQYF. The CDR3 region has the DNA TGTGCCATACACAGGGGGCGGGAGCAGTACTTC.

J is TRBJ1-6 and V is TRBV5-1; D unresolved. Germline V gives CDR1 SGHRS, CDR2 YFSETQ. V was shortened by 1 base and J by 4 bases, with 12 bases between the two germline ends. CDR3 length: 16 amino acids. The CDR3 region is CASSLLADTYNSPLHF. The CDR3 DNA reads as TGCGCCAGCAGCTTGTTGGCAGACACATATAATTCACCCCTCCACTTT. Variable domain in full (rest from reference TRBV5-1 and TRBJ1-6): KAGVTQTPRYLIKTRGQQVTLSCSPISGHRSVSWYQQTPGQGLQFLFEYFSETQRNKGNFPGRFSGRQFSNSRSEMNVSTLELGDSALYLCASSLLADTYNSPLHFGNGTRLTVT.

The chain couples TRBV10-3 to TRBJ2-7; 8 bases are a match to TRBD1. The ends lost 6 bases at V and 4 bases at J; junction bases unmatched: 8. Germline CDR1 reads ENHRY; CDR2 reads SYGVKD. The CDR3 spans 14 residues. The CDR3 DNA is TGTGCCATCAGGGGCCCAGGGGGCGTTTACGAGCAGTACTTC. This sequence encodes CAIRGPGGVYEQYF.

V gene TRBV5-4 combines with J gene TRBJ1-1, with a possible D match to TRBD1 (5 bases). Germline V gene lookup returns CDR1 SGHNT and CDR2 YYREEE (reference sequence). V lost 0 bases and J lost 7, with 10 bases in between. The CDR3 covers 13 residues. The CDR3 nucleotides are TGTGCCAGCAGCTTGGATACAGGAAATGAAGCTTTCTTT. This codes for CASSLDTGNEAFF.

This chain links TRBV10-3 with TRBJ1-1, with 9 nucleotides matching TRBD1. V dropped 10 bases and J dropped 5; count of bases not matched to a gene: 8. This CDR3 spans 13 amino acids. From germline, CDR1 is ENHRY and CDR2 SYGVKD. CDR3 bases: TGTGCCAGCTCCCGGGACAGGGTGACTGAAGCTTTCTTT. Translation gives CASSRDRVTEAFF.

The gene calls are TRBV15 and TRBJ1-1; possible D gene TRBD1, 6 bases. V was cut by 3 bases and J by 4 bases, with 12 bases left in between. Germline CDR1 and CDR2: LNHNV and YYDKDF (reference sequence). The CDR3 has 14 residues. The CDR3 nucleotides are TGTGCCACCAGCAGTACACAGGGATCCACTGAAGCTTTCTTT. As protein: CATSSTQGSTEAFF.